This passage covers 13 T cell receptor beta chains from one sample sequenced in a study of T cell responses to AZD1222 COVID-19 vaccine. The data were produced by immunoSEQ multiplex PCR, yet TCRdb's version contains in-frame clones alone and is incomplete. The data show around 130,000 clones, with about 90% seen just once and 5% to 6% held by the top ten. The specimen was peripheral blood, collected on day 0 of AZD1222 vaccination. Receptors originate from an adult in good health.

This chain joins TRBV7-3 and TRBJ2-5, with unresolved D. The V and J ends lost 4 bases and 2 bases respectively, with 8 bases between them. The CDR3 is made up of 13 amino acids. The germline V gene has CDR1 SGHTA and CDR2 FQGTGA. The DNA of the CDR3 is TGTGCCAGCAGCTCGAGCAGACAAGAGACCCAGTACTTC. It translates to CASSSSRQETQYF.

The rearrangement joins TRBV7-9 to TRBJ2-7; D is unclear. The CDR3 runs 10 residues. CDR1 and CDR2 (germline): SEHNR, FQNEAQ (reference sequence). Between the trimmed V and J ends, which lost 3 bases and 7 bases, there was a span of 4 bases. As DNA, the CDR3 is TGTGCCAGCAGCTTGCGGGAGCAGTACTTC. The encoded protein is CASSLREQYF. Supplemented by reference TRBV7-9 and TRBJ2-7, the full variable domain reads DTGVSQNPRHKITKRGQNVTFRCDPISEHNRLYWYRQTLGQGPEFLTYFQNEAQLEKSRLLSDRFSAERPKGSFSTLEIQRTEQGDSAMYLCASSLREQYFGPGTRLTVT.

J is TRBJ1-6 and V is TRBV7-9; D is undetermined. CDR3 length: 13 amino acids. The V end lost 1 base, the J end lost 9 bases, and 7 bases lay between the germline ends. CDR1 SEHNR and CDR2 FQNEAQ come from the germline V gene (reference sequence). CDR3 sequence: CASSLGGSSPLHF. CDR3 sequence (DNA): TGTGCCAGCAGCTTAGGAGGCTCTTCACCCCTCCACTTT.

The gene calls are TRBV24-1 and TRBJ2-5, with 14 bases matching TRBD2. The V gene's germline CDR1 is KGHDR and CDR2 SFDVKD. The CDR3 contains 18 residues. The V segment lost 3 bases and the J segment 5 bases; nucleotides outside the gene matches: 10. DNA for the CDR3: TGTGCCACCAGTGATAAGGGGACTAGCGGGAGAAACGGGGAGACCCAGTACTTC. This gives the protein CATSDKGTSGRNGETQYF.

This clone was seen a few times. CDR3: CASSLTYSNQPQHF. The CDR3 region has the DNA TGTGCCAGCAGCCTGACATATAGCAATCAGCCCCAGCATTTT. This chain connects TRBV5-5 to TRBJ1-5; D unresolved. Germline V CDR1 and CDR2: SGHKS, YYEKEE (reference sequence). This CDR3 region has 14 residues. V was pared by 4 bases and J by 0 bases, with 8 bases between.

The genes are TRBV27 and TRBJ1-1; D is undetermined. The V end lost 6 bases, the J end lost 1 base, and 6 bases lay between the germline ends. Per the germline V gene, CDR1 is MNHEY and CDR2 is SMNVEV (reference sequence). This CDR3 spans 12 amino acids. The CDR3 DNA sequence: TGTGCCAGCAGCAAACAGAACACTGAAGCTTTCTTT. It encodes CASSKQNTEAFF.

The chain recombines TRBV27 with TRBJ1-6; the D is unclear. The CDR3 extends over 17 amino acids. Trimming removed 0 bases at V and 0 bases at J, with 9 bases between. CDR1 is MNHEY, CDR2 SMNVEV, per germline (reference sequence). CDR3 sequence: CASSLSTVSSYNSPLHF. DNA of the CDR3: TGTGCCAGCAGTTTATCGACGGTGAGCTCCTATAATTCACCCCTCCACTTT.

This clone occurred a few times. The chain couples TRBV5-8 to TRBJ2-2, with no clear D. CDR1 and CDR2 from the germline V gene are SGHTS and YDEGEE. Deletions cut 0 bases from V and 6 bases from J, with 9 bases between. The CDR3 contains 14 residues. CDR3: CASSLDGRAGELFF. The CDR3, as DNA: TGTGCCAGCAGCTTGGACGGGCGCGCCGGGGAGCTGTTTTTT.

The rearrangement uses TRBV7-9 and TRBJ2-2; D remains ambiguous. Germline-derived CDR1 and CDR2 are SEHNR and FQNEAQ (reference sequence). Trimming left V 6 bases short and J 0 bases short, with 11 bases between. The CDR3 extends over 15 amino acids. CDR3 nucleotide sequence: TGTGCCAGCAGATCCCACACACCGAACACCGGGGAGCTGTTTTTT. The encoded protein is CASRSHTPNTGELFF.

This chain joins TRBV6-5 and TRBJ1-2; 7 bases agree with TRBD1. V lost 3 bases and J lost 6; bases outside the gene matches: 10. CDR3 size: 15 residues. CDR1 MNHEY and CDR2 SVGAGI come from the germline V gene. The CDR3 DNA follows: TGTGCCAGCAGTTATTCGACAGGGAAGGATCATGGCTACACCTTC. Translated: CASSYSTGKDHGYTF.

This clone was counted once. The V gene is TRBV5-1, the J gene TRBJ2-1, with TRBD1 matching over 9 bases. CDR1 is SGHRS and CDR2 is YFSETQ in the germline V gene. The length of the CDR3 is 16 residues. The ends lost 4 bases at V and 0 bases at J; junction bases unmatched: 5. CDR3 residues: CASSLSGQGSYNEQFF. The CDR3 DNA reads TGCGCCAGCAGCCTTTCGGGACAGGGCTCCTACAATGAGCAGTTCTTC.

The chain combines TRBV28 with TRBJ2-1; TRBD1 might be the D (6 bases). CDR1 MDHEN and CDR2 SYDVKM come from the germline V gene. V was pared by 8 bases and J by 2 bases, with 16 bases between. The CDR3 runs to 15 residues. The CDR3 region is CASPPRAGAYNEQFF. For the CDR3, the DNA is TGTGCCAGCCCCCCTAGGGCAGGGGCCTACAATGAGCAGTTCTTC.

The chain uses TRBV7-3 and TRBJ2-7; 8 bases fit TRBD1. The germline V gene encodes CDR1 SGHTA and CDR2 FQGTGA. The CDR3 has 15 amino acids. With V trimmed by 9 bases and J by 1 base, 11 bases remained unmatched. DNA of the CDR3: TGTGCCAGTAGACCCTCGACAGGGGCGTCCTACGAGCAGTACTTC. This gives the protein CASRPSTGASYEQYF. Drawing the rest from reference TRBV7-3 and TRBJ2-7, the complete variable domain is GAGVSQTPSNKVTEKGKYVELRCDPISGHTALYWYRQSLGQGPEFLIYFQGTGAADDSGLPNDRFFAVRPEGSVSTLKIQRTERGDSAVYLCASRPSTGASYEQYFGPGTRLTVT.